This TCR beta chain was captured by sequencing in a study of T cell repertoires in cytomegalovirus infection (dated by TCRdb to 2018 to 2020). Some background on the complete study: Donor HLA type was relevant to the analysis, because carriage of CMV infection together with the matching HLA type was indicated by public TCR beta signatures.

This clonotype was observed a few times. It has no known antigen specificity. No quality values exist for individual bases; no much larger clone is one base distant. Sequenced using an Illumina HiSeq 1500. Using fastp trimming at Q25 and MiXCR clonotype assembly, TCRdb reanalyzed the public sequencing data and kept in-frame beta chains. One record per CDR3 amino acid sequence lists the most common genes and DNA. The sample includes around 530,000 distinct CDR3 sequences, with about 30% observed a single time. The ten largest make up about 13% of the sample. The research as a whole found: Carriers of CMV infection plus the relevant HLA type were discriminated by the cumulative frequency of public TCR beta family members in the study cohort and in an independent approximately 340-donor cohort. The ex vivo response was dominated by HLA-C-restricted CMV-specific TCR beta clonotypes, which also provided the single most frequent clonotype in two of eight donors.

Taken from the germline V gene, the CDR1 and CDR2 loops are MNHEY and SVGAGI. Reading from cysteine to phenylalanine, the CDR3 counts 17 amino acids. The read is trimmed to its CDR3 DNA, 51 bases read in frame from base 1. V drops 3 bases and J drops 0 bases, leaving 12 bases in between. Here the chain combines TRBV6-5 and TRBJ2-6; the D gene is possibly TRBD1 or TRBD2, with 5 bases matching each. The clonotype comes from a human donor in good health (CMV status not recorded). Some clones in this sample may be carry-over from other donors' samples. Sequencing was performed on PBMCs. The sequence in DNA is TGTGCCAGCAGTTATCAGGGACGAAGCTCTGGGGCCAACGTCCTGACTTTC. Translation gives CASSYQGRSSGANVLTF.